Following are 23 T cell receptor beta chains from one sample sequenced in a study of blood T cell repertoires in COVID-19. Generated by immunoSEQ multiplex PCR, the TCRdb table keeps only in-frame clones and is missing some. Of about 380,000 clones listed, 89% are singletons. The sequenced sample was peripheral blood. These receptors originate from a man aged 40-50 years with acute or convalescent COVID-19.

The CDR3 here is CASSLVTSGTGELFF. Written as DNA, the CDR3 is TGTGCCAGCAGCTTAGTGACTAGCGGCACCGGGGAGCTGTTTTTT. The chain combines TRBV7-3 with TRBJ2-2; 9 nucleotides match TRBD2. Germline V gene sequence: CDR1 SGHTA, CDR2 FQGTGA. With 2 bases clipped from V and 4 bases from J, the junction kept 2 bases outside the gene matches. CDR3 length: 15 residues.

The V and J genes are TRBV18 and TRBJ1-6; 7 bases line up with TRBD1. This CDR3 spans 14 amino acids. The V gene's germline CDR1 is KGHSH and CDR2 LQKENI. J was trimmed by 9 bases and V by 2 bases; bases with no gene match: 4. CDR3 sequence: CASSPDRDGSPLHF. CDR3 DNA sequence: TGTGCCAGCTCACCAGACAGGGATGGTTCACCCCTCCACTTT.

The chain uses TRBV5-8 and TRBJ2-5; 7 nucleotides agree with TRBD1. V was clipped by 3 bases and J by 2 bases; unmatched bases: 4. Looked up from germline, CDR1 is SGHTS and CDR2 is YDEGEE. The CDR3 extends over 14 amino acids. CDR3 bases: TGTGCCAGCAGCTCGGGACAGCCTCAAGAGACCCAGTACTTC. Amino acid sequence: CASSSGQPQETQYF.

The CDR3 region has the DNA TGTGCCAGCAGCGTTTTCGTGGGAGTCTTTTCCAATGAGCAGTTCTTC. Translating it yields CASSVFVGVFSNEQFF. V gene TRBV3-1 (or the pseudogene TRBV3-2) combines with J gene TRBJ2-1; tentative D call: TRBD2 (5 bases). This CDR3 has 16 amino acids. Germline values: CDR1 LGHDT, CDR2 YNNKEL (reference sequence). Trimming cost V 5 bases and J 6 bases, with 20 bases left between them.

J is TRBJ1-1 and V is TRBV7-2; 7 nucleotides align to TRBD1. The ends lost 2 bases at V and 5 bases at J; junction bases unmatched: 5. The CDR3 loop spans 14 amino acids. CDR1 SGHTA and CDR2 FQGNSA come from the germline V gene. For the CDR3, the DNA is TGTGCCAGCAGCTTACACAGGGGAGGAACTGAAGCTTTCTTT. Encoded protein: CASSLHRGGTEAFF.

The chain uses TRBV11-2 and TRBJ2-7, with D possibly matching TRBD1 (6 bases). Trimming took off 4 bases at V and 6 bases at J, with 10 bases between the two ends. Looked up from germline, CDR1 is SGHAT and CDR2 is FQNNGV. This CDR3 contains 12 residues. The CDR3 region is CASSSQGFEQYF. The DNA for the CDR3 is TGTGCCAGCAGCTCACAGGGTTTCGAGCAGTACTTC.

The table lists this clone with a count of one. The V gene is TRBV7-6, the J gene TRBJ2-1, with D maybe TRBD1 (6 bases). The germline V gene encodes CDR1 SGHVS and CDR2 FNYEAQ. This CDR3 contains 15 residues. With 5 bases removed from V and 6 bases from J, the gap between germline ends came to 17 bases. CDR3 loop: CASSPDRLRANEQFF. Here the CDR3 DNA reads TGTGCCAGCAGCCCTGACAGGTTACGGGCCAATGAGCAGTTCTTC.

This clone appeared a few times. J is TRBJ2-3 and V is TRBV19, with TRBD2 matching 9 bases. CDR3 length equals 14 residues. The V gene's germline CDR1 is LNHDA and CDR2 SQIVND (reference sequence). V shed 7 bases, J shed 0 bases, and the junction held 2 bases outside the gene matches. In nucleotides, the CDR3 is TGTGCCAGTACAACTAGCGGGAGCACAGATACGCAGTATTTT. Its translation: CASTTSGSTDTQYF.

The chain is built from TRBV27 and TRBJ2-7; 8 bases are a match to TRBD2. V lost 4 bases, J lost 1 base, and 6 bases stayed unmatched. Germline-derived CDR1 and CDR2 are MNHEY and SMNVEV (reference sequence). The CDR3 is 15 amino acids. DNA for the CDR3: TGTGCCAGCAGTTCAATCAGCGGGGGATCCTACGAGCAGTACTTC. This encodes CASSSISGGSYEQYF.

CDR3 coding DNA: TGTGCCTGGAGTGTGAAGGAGATTAACTATGGCTACACCTTC. It yields the protein CAWSVKEINYGYTF. This chain joins TRBV30 and TRBJ1-2; D gene ambiguous. The ends were cut back, 0 bases at V and 1 base at J, with 9 bases in the middle. This CDR3 region has 14 residues. The V gene's germline CDR1 is GTSNPN and CDR2 SVGIG (reference sequence).

This clone showed up just once. The chain combines TRBV5-1 with TRBJ2-7; D is unclear. V dropped 2 bases and J dropped 2 bases, with 14 bases sitting between them. The germline gives CDR1 SGHRS, CDR2 YFSETQ. The CDR3 contains 15 residues. The CDR3 sequence is CASSLNSGSAYEQYF. For the CDR3, the DNA is TGCGCCAGCAGCTTAAATTCCGGGTCGGCCTACGAGCAGTACTTC.

The chain joins TRBV27 to TRBJ1-5, with D tentatively TRBD1 (5 bases). The V end was cut by 6 bases, the J end by 3 bases, with 9 bases between. Germline-derived CDR1 and CDR2 are MNHEY and SMNVEV (reference sequence). The CDR3 length is 13 residues. The CDR3 DNA reads as TGTGCCAGCAGGTGGGGCCCCAATCAGCCCCAGCATTTT. Its translation: CASRWGPNQPQHF.

V is TRBV5-1 and J is TRBJ1-1, with D perhaps matching TRBD1 (5 bases). Germline-derived CDR1 and CDR2 are SGHRS and YFSETQ. Trimming took off 7 bases at V and 5 bases at J, with 15 bases between the two ends. CDR3 length: 13 residues. DNA of the CDR3: TGCGCCAGCGCACCAGGCGGGGGGACTGAAGCTTTCTTT. It encodes CASAPGGGTEAFF.

The chain links TRBV4-3 to TRBJ2-7; possible D gene TRBD2, 5 bases. The V gene lost 3 bases and the J gene lost 4 bases, with 16 bases spanning the gap. Germline V gives CDR1 LGHNA, CDR2 YSLEER. The CDR3 is made up of 15 amino acids. The CDR3 loop reads CASSQDSGYGYEQYF. The CDR3 nucleotides are TGCGCCAGCAGCCAGGACTCTGGGTACGGGTACGAGCAGTACTTC.

V usage is TRBV27 and J usage is TRBJ1-2, with D possibly TRBD1 on 5 matching bases. Germline V gives CDR1 MNHEY, CDR2 SMNVEV (reference sequence). The CDR3 consists of 11 residues. Trimming pared 7 bases from V and 4 bases from J, leaving 7 bases between. The CDR3 region has the DNA TGTGCCAGCACGGGGGGCTATGGCTACACCTTC. It codes for CASTGGYGYTF.

The chain employs TRBV10-3 and TRBJ1-4; 7 bases map to TRBD1. The CDR3 is 14 residues long. With 5 bases clipped from V and 5 bases from J, the junction kept 5 bases outside the gene matches. The germline V gene has CDR1 ENHRY and CDR2 SYGVKD. The CDR3 nucleotides are TGTGCCATCAGTCAACAGGGGCAAAATGAAAAACTGTTTTTT. It encodes CAISQQGQNEKLFF.

CDR3 bases: TGTGCCAGCAGTTATTCGGGGTTTACGTCCTATGGCTACACCTTC. As protein: CASSYSGFTSYGYTF. This chain joins TRBV6-2 or TRBV6-3 and TRBJ1-2; the D is unclear. The CDR3 totals 15 residues. The germline V gene has CDR1 MNHEY and CDR2 SVGEGT. Trimming stripped 3 bases from V and 4 bases from J, with 15 bases between.

This clone was counted a single time. V is TRBV3-1 (or the pseudogene TRBV3-2) and J is TRBJ1-5; no reliable D call. The ends were cut back, 0 bases at V and 2 bases at J, with 5 bases in the middle. Germline V gene data show CDR1 as LGHDT and CDR2 as YNNKEL (reference sequence). CDR3 length: 14 residues. The CDR3 DNA sequence: TGTGCCAGCAGCCAAGATCTTCGCAATCAGCCCCAGCATTTT. Translation gives CASSQDLRNQPQHF.

This chain joins TRBV28 and TRBJ1-1, with 9 bases aligning to TRBD1. The CDR3 is made up of 14 amino acids. V shed 3 bases, J shed 6 bases, and the junction held 5 bases outside the gene matches. CDR1 is MDHEN, CDR2 SYDVKM, per germline. CDR3 sequence (DNA): TGTGCCAGCAGTTTTTGGGACAGGGACTCTGAAGCTTTCTTT. Its translation is CASSFWDRDSEAFF.

This clone was found many times. The rearrangement joins TRBV27 to TRBJ2-2, with a tentative D call TRBD1 (5 bases). This CDR3 is built from 21 residues. V shed 1 base and J shed 5 bases, with 29 bases lying between them. CDR1 is MNHEY and CDR2 is SMNVEV in the germline V gene (reference sequence). The CDR3 loop is CASSLYPPPTVTLAGTGELFF. The CDR3, as DNA: TGTGCCAGCAGTTTATACCCCCCCCCGACAGTGACTCTGGCTGGGACCGGGGAGCTGTTTTTT.

This clone was found once. V usage is TRBV23-1 and J usage is TRBJ1-3, with a weak D call TRBD1 (5 bases). Being an ORF, TRBV23-1 has a function that is uncertain. The CDR3 loop spans 15 amino acids. Trimming took off 8 bases at V and 2 bases at J, with 16 bases between the two ends. CDR3 DNA: TGCGCCAGCCGCGGGGGAAAGGGCCCTGGAAACACCATATATTTT. It specifies CASRGGKGPGNTIYF.

In DNA form, the CDR3 reads TGCGCCAGCTTGCGGGAGGGCACAGATACGCAGTATTTT. This translates into CASLREGTDTQYF. V usage is TRBV10-2 and J usage is TRBJ2-3; 8 bases match TRBD2. J gave up 1 base and V 8 bases, and 2 bases lay outside the gene matches. CDR3 length: 13 residues. Germline V gene data show CDR1 as WSHSY and CDR2 as SAAADI.

The chain joins TRBV5-1 to TRBJ1-2; D may be TRBD1 (5 bases). The CDR3 has 12 residues. In germline, CDR1 is SGHRS, CDR2 YFSETQ. V shed 0 bases and J shed 13 bases, with 13 bases lying between them. This chain's CDR3 is CASSLAGRELTF. The CDR3 nucleotides read TGCGCCAGCAGCTTGGCAGGGAGGGAGCTCACCTTC. Using reference TRBV5-1 and TRBJ1-2 for the parts outside the CDR3, the full variable domain is KAGVTQTPRYLIKTRGQQVTLSCSPISGHRSVSWYQQTPGQGLQFLFEYFSETQRNKGNFPGRFSGRQFSNSRSEMNVSTLELGDSALYLCASSLAGRELTFGSGTRLTVV.